This T cell receptor beta chain was retrieved from a study of T-cell reconstitution after alpha-beta-depleted transplantation in children. Preparation of the TCRbeta library used unique molecular identifiers. One entry per CDR3 protein, called by TCRdb with MiXCR from the PCR reads. The data show about 230,000 distinct CDR3 sequences, approximately 10% seen once. The V and J ends lost 5 bases and 2 bases respectively, with 16 bases between them. Germline V gives CDR1 KGHSH, CDR2 LQKENI. The CDR3 has 16 amino acids. The origin of this receptor is a human donor who donated a stem cell graft to a child with acute lymphoblastic leukemia. This rearrangement joins TRBV18 to TRBJ1-5; D gene unclear. Source: PBMCs from the stem cell graft donor, taken from the stem cell graft. CDR3 bases: TGTGCCAGCTCAGCCGCGGAAGGGATAGGCAATCAGCCCCAGCATTTT. It yields the protein CASSAAEGIGNQPQHF.